This T cell receptor (beta chain) was sequenced in a study of OX40 agonist ivuxolimab in advanced cancers. Study-wide context: Dose-escalation cases comprised hepatocellular carcinoma, melanoma, renal cell or head and neck cancer.

Germline V gene lookup returns CDR1 SNHLY and CDR2 FYNNEI. This CDR3 has 14 residues. V dropped 1 base and J dropped 7 bases, with 10 bases sitting between them. Sequencing used immunoSEQ multiplex PCR; TCRdb keeps in-frame clones, though not all of them. This sample has tens of thousands of clones, with roughly 88% found just once. The receptor was derived from an adult with an advanced solid tumor such as melanoma, head and neck, liver or kidney cancer. This chain connects TRBV2 to TRBJ1-4; D is possibly TRBD1 (5 bases). The sequencing used CD4+ or CD8+ T cells sorted from blood, collected in a trial of the OX40 agonist ivuxolimab. This chain's CDR3 is CASSEGEGREKLFF. Here the CDR3 DNA reads TGTGCCAGCAGTGAAGGGGAGGGGCGTGAAAAACTGTTTTTT.